This record covers a single TCR beta chain. Trimming removed 0 bases at V and 5 bases at J, with 11 bases between. CDR1 and CDR2 from the germline V gene are MNHEY and SVGAGI. CDR3 size: 14 residues. Measured with immunoSEQ multiplex PCR; TCRdb has only the in-frame clones, and not every one. The table includes tens of thousands of clones, around 97% detected once. The data belong to a study of T cells in tuberculosis. Latent tuberculosis screening used tuberculin skin test and IGRA at entry. Sequencing was carried out using PBMCs. J is TRBJ2-7 and V is TRBV6-5; D unclear. The receptor was derived from a donor aged 5 to 30 with latent tuberculosis or without tuberculosis infection. The CDR3 region has the DNA TGTGCCAGCAGTTACTCGCTCAGGTTCGACGAGCAGTACTTC. Amino acid sequence: CASSYSLRFDEQYF.